Listed below are T cell receptor beta chains from one sample, sequenced in a study of blood T cell repertoires in COVID-19. The repertoire was sequenced with immunoSEQ multiplex PCR; TCRdb's copy has only in-frame clones and lacks some. The sample has under 350,000 clones, 65% to 90% seen once. The sequenced sample consisted of PBMCs or T cells enriched from blood (not recorded which). The source is a woman in her thirties or forties with acute COVID-19. The CDR3 runs from the conserved cysteine through the conserved F or W. Each record gives: V gene, CDR3 length, D gene, clone size, J gene, CDR3 protein, CDR3 DNA. D genes are given only for firm matches. The listing skips clone size in some rows; elsewhere it reads once, few, many or a size class.

>TRBV7-9|15|NA|once|TRBJ2-1
CASSSGQSSYNEQFF
TGTGCCAGCAGCTCGGGACAAAGCTCCTACAATGAGCAGTTCTTC
>TRBV18|14|NA|NA|TRBJ2-3
CASSLTSPPDTQYF
TGTGCCAGCTCACTGACAAGCCCGCCGGATACGCAGTATTTT
>TRBV28|15|NA|NA|TRBJ2-2
CASSRGGLRTGELFF
TGTGCCAGCAGTAGGGGGGGGCTAAGGACCGGGGAGCTGTTTTTT
>TRBV2|16|TRBD2|NA|TRBJ2-5
CASSDRLAGTRKTQYF
TGTGCCAGCAGTGATCGGCTAGCGGGAACGAGGAAGACCCAGTACTTC
>TRBV4-2|18|TRBD2|NA|TRBJ2-2
CASSQDPGLAVSTGELFF
TGTGCCAGCAGCCAAGATCCGGGACTAGCGGTTTCTACCGGGGAGCTGTTTTTT
>TRBV9|15|TRBD1|NA|TRBJ1-2
CASSALKTGLHGYTF
TGTGCCAGCAGCGCCTTAAAGACAGGGCTCCATGGCTACACCTTC
>TRBV5-1|14|TRBD1|NA|TRBJ1-4
CASSSGTGREKLFF
TGCGCCAGCAGCTCAGGGACAGGGCGTGAAAAACTGTTTTTT
>TRBV5-6|15|TRBD2|once|TRBJ2-2
CASSSGASGSGELFF
TGTGCCAGCAGCTCCGGGGCTAGCGGGAGCGGGGAGCTGTTTTTT
>TRBV5-5|17|NA|NA|TRBJ2-2
CASSFPGYEDNTGELFF
TGTGCCAGCAGCTTCCCGGGGTACGAAGACAACACCGGGGAGCTGTTTTTT
>TRBV9|16|TRBD1|NA|TRBJ2-7
CASSVGAGTETYEQYF
TGTGCCAGCAGCGTAGGGGCCGGGACAGAGACCTACGAGCAGTACTTC
>TRBV4-1|16|NA|once|TRBJ1-4
CASSQDGGPRGEKLFF
TGCGCCAGCAGCCAAGATGGAGGGCCTAGGGGTGAAAAACTGTTTTTT
>TRBV28|12|NA|NA|TRBJ1-4
CASREINEKLFF
TGTGCCAGTAGGGAGATTAATGAAAAACTGTTTTTT
>TRBV7-2|15|NA|NA|TRBJ1-5
CASSFSGESNQPQHF
TGTGCCAGCAGCTTTTCAGGGGAGAGCAATCAGCCCCAGCATTTT
>TRBV6-6|14|TRBD1|NA|TRBJ1-1
CASSSAGGNTEAFF
TGTGCCAGCAGTAGTGCAGGGGGCAATACTGAAGCTTTCTTT
>TRBV3-1/TRBV3-2|16|NA|NA|TRBJ1-6
CASSHSGAGKNSPLHF
TGTGCCAGCAGCCACTCTGGGGCAGGGAAAAATTCACCCCTCCACTTT
>TRBV11-2|15|NA|NA|TRBJ2-1
CASSRLWPLYNEQFF
TGTGCCAGCAGCCGTTTGTGGCCCCTCTACAATGAGCAGTTCTTC
>TRBV4-1|13|NA|NA|TRBJ1-2
CASSQVGVYGYTF
TGCGCCAGCAGCCAAGTCGGGGTTTATGGCTACACCTTC
>TRBV5-1|16|NA|NA|TRBJ2-3
CASSLMFSSPTDTQYF
TGCGCCAGCAGCTTGATGTTCTCCTCCCCCACAGATACGCAGTATTTT
>TRBV3-1/TRBV3-2|15|TRBD2|NA|TRBJ2-5
CASSQGLAGRETQYF
TGTGCCAGCAGCCAAGGACTAGCGGGAAGAGAGACCCAGTACTTC
>TRBV9|15|TRBD2|NA|TRBJ2-3
CASSVHSGSIDTQYF
TGTGCCAGCAGCGTACATAGCGGGAGTATAGATACGCAGTATTTT
>TRBV19|12|NA|NA|TRBJ1-1
CASNQQGKEAFF
TGTGCCAGTAATCAACAGGGAAAAGAAGCTTTCTTT
>TRBV7-9|15|NA|NA|TRBJ2-3
CASSLPASGTDTQYF
TGTGCCAGCAGCTTACCCGCTAGCGGCACAGATACGCAGTATTTT
>TRBV19|14|NA|NA|TRBJ1-1
CASSIVAVNTEAFF
TGTGCCAGTAGTATTGTAGCCGTGAACACTGAAGCTTTCTTT
>TRBV4-3|15|NA|NA|TRBJ2-2
CASSQGADRAGELFF
TGCGCCAGCAGCCAAGGAGCGGACCGAGCAGGGGAGCTGTTTTTT
>TRBV27|15|TRBD2|few|TRBJ2-7
CASSLSFSGSYEQYF
TGTGCCAGCAGTTTATCGTTCAGCGGGAGCTACGAGCAGTACTTC
>TRBV19|13|TRBD1|NA|TRBJ1-2
CASRTGGTAGYTF
TGTGCCAGTAGGACAGGGGGCACCGCGGGCTACACCTTC
>TRBV12-3/TRBV12-4|13|NA|NA|TRBJ1-3
CASSSGAGNTIYF
TGTGCCAGCAGTTCTGGAGCTGGAAACACCATATATTTT
>TRBV10-2|12|NA|NA|TRBJ1-1
CASSDATDEAFF
TGCGCCAGCAGTGACGCGACAGATGAAGCTTTCTTT
>TRBV15|16|NA|NA|TRBJ1-1
CATSREGTRQNTEAFF
TGTGCCACCAGCAGAGAAGGAACCCGACAGAACACTGAAGCTTTCTTT
>TRBV28|16|TRBD1|NA|TRBJ2-3
CASSQNRGPSTDTQYF
TGTGCCAGCAGCCAAAACAGGGGGCCTAGCACAGATACGCAGTATTTT
>TRBV3-1/TRBV3-2|15|NA|few|TRBJ1-3
CASSPRGIGGNTIYF
TGTGCCAGCAGCCCTCGGGGGATAGGTGGAAACACCATATATTTT
>TRBV27|14|NA|once|TRBJ2-4
CASSLVQGLGIQYF
TGTGCCAGCAGTTTGGTGCAGGGGTTGGGCATTCAGTACTTC
>TRBV19|14|TRBD1|NA|TRBJ2-5
CASSTYDREETQYF
TGTGCCAGTAGTACTTACGACAGGGAAGAGACCCAGTACTTC